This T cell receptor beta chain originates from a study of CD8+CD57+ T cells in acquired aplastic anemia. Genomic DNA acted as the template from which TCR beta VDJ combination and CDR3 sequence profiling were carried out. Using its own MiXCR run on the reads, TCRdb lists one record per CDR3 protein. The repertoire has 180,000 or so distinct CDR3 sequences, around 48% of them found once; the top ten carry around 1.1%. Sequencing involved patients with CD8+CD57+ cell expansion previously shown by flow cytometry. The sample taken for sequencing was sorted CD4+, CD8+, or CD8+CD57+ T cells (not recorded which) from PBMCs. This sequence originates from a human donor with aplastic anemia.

The CDR3 protein is CASSFFVGVGGAGNTIYF. For the CDR3, the DNA is TGTGCCAGCAGTTTTTTCGTCGGGGTGGGGGGTGCTGGAAACACCATATATTTT. The rearrangement uses TRBV12-3 or TRBV12-4 and TRBJ1-3; D is possibly TRBD1 (5 bases). V lost 3 bases and J 2 bases, leaving 20 bases between the germline ends. The CDR3 runs 18 residues.